Detailed here is one TCR beta chain. The source of the sample is a study of CD8+ T cells in alopecia areata. CDR1 SQVTM and CDR2 ANQGSEA come from the germline V gene. V gave up 4 bases and J gave up 4 bases, with 13 bases separating them. The CDR3 has 13 amino acids. After isolation, RNA underwent reverse transcription to generate cDNA as the sequencing template. Assay used: immunoSEQ multiplex PCR; TCRdb lists only in-frame clones, some missing. This sample has around 140,000 clones, with roughly 62% found just once. Sequencing used CD4+ T cells sorted from blood, obtained at week 0. The chain combines TRBV29-1 with TRBJ1-2; unclear D gene. The origin of this receptor is a human donor with alopecia areata. The CDR3 sequence: CSVGFRRSYGYTF. CDR3 in DNA: TGCAGCGTTGGTTTTAGGCGGAGCTATGGCTACACCTTC.